The entry below gives a single TCR beta chain sequence along with its context. The source of the sample is a study of memory CD4+ T cells and cytomegalovirus serostatus. Method: immunoSEQ multiplex PCR; TCRdb's copy keeps in-frame clones and lacks some. The profile shows some 30,000 clones, around 76% of them singletons. J was trimmed by 4 bases and V by 8 bases; bases with no gene match: 11. CDR3 length: 17 amino acids. Germline V CDR1 and CDR2: SGHVS, FNYEAQ. The sort gate was single viable CD3+CD4+CD8-CD45RO+ cells for memory CD4+ T cells. Total CD4+ T cells were enriched by CD4 positive selection. Input material: memory CD4+ T cells from blood. This receptor was obtained from an adult in good health and CMV-seronegative. Some clones in this sample may be carry-over from other donors' samples. This chain links TRBV7-6 with TRBJ2-5; 15 bases match TRBD2. In DNA, the CDR3 is TGTGCCAGCTCAAGGACTAGCGGGGGGGCGAGGGGAGAGACCCAGTACTTC. It encodes CASSRTSGGARGETQYF.